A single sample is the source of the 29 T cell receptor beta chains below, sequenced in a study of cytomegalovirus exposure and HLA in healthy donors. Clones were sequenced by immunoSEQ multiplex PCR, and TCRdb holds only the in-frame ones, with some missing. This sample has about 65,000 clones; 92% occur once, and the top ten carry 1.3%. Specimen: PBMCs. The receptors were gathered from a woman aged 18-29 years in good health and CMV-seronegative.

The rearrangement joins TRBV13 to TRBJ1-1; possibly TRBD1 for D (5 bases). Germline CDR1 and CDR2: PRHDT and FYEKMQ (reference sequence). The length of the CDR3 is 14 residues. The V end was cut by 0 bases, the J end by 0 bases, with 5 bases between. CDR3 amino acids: CASSLGTVNTEAFF. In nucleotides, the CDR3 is TGTGCCAGCAGCTTAGGGACAGTGAACACTGAAGCTTTCTTT.

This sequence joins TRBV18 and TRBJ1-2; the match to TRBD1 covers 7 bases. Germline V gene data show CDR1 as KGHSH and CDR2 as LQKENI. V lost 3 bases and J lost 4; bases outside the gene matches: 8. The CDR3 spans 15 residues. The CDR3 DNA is TGTGCCAGCTCACCGTTTAGGGGGCGCGTCTATGGCTACACCTTC. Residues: CASSPFRGRVYGYTF.

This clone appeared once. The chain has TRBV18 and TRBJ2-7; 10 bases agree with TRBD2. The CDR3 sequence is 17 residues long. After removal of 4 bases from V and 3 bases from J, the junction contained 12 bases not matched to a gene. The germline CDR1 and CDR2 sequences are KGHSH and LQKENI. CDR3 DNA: TGTGCCAGCTCACTCGATCTTGTAGCGGGGGGTTTCTACGAGCAGTACTTC. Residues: CASSLDLVAGGFYEQYF. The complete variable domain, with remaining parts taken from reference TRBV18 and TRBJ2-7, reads NAGVMQNPRHLVRRRGQEARLRCSPMKGHSHVYWYRQLPEEGLKFMVYLQKENIIDESGMPKERFSAEFPKEGPSILRIQQVVRGDSAAYFCASSLDLVAGGFYEQYFGPGTRLTVT.

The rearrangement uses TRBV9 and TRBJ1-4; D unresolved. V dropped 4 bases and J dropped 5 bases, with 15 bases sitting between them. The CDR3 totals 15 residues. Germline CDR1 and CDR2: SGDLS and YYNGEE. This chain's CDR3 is CASSLTSDSNEKLFF. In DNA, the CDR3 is TGTGCCAGCAGCCTAACCAGTGATAGCAATGAAAAACTGTTTTTT.

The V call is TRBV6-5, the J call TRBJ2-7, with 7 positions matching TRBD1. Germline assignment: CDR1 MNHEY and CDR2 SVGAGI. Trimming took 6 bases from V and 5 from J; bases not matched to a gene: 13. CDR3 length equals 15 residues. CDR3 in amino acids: CASRHPGTAGHEQYF. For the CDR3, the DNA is TGTGCCAGCAGGCACCCCGGGACAGCAGGCCACGAGCAGTACTTC.

As DNA, the CDR3 is TGCGCCAGCAGCCAAGAAAGCGGAACATTGGGGGCCAACGTCCTGACTTTC. This codes for CASSQESGTLGANVLTF. This chain joins TRBV4-3 and TRBJ2-6, with a tentative D call TRBD2 (5 bases). CDR3 length equals 17 residues. The V and J ends lost 0 bases and 4 bases respectively, with 13 bases between them. Germline V gene lookup returns CDR1 LGHNA and CDR2 YSLEER.

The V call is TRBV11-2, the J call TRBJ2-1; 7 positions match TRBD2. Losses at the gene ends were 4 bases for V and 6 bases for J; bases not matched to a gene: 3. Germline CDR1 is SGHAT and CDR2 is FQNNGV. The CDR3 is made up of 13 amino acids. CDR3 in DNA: TGTGCCAGCAGCTCACTAGCGTTCAATGAGCAGTTCTTC. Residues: CASSSLAFNEQFF. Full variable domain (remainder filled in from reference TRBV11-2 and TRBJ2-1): EAGVAQSPRYKIIEKRQSVAFWCNPISGHATLYWYQQILGQGPKLLIQFQNNGVVDDSQLPKDRFSAERLKGVDSTLKIQPAKLEDSAVYLCASSSLAFNEQFFGPGTRLTVL.

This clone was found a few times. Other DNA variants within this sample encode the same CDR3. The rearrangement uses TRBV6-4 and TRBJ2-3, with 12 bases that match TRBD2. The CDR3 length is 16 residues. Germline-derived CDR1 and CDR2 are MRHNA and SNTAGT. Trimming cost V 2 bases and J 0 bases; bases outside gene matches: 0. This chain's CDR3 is CASSDLAGGSTDTQYF. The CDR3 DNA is TGTGCCAGCAGTGACCTAGCGGGGGGGAGCACAGATACGCAGTATTTT.

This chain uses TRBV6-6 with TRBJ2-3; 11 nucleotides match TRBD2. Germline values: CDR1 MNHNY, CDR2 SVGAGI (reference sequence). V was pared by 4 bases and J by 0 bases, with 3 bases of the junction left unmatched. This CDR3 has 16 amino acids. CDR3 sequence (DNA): TGTGCCAGCAGTTCGAGGACTAGCGGGAGCACAGATACGCAGTATTTT. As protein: CASSSRTSGSTDTQYF.

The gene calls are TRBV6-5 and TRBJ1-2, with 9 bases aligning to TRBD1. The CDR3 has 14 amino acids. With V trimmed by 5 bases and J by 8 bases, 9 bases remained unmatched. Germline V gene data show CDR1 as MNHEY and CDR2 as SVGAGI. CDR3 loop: CASSDTGGARGYTF. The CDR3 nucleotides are TGTGCCAGCAGTGACACAGGGGGCGCCCGGGGCTACACCTTC.

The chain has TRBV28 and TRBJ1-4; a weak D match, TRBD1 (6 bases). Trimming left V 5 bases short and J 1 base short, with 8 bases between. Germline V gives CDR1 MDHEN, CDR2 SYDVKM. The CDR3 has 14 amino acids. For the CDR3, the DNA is TGTGCCAGCAGTGAAGGGGGAACTAATGAAAAACTGTTTTTT. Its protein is CASSEGGTNEKLFF.

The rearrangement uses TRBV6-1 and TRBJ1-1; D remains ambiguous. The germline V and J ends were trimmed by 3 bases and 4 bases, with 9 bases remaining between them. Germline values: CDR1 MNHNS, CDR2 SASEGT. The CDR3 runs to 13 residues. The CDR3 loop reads CASSEGRGTEAFF. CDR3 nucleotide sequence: TGTGCCAGCAGTGAGGGTAGAGGCACTGAAGCTTTCTTT.

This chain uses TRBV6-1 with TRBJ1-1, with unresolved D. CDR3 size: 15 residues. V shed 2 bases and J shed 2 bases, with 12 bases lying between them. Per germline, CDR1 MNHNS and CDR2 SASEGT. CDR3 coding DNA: TGTGCCAGCAGTGAATGGAGCGGAAGCAACACTGAAGCTTTCTTT. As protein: CASSEWSGSNTEAFF.

The CDR3 sequence is CASSLEGQGANEQFF. DNA of the CDR3: TGTGCCAGCAGCTTAGAAGGACAGGGGGCAAATGAGCAGTTCTTC. The chain carries TRBV7-8 and TRBJ2-1; TRBD1 agrees at 11 bases. V lost 1 base to trimming and J lost 7 bases; unmatched junction nucleotides: 3. Germline CDR1 SGHVS, CDR2 FQNEAQ. The CDR3 length is 15 residues.

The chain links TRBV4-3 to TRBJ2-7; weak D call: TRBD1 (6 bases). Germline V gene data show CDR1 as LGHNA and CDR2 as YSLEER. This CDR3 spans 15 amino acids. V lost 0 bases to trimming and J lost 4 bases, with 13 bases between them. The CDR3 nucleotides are TGCGCCAGCAGCCAAGATCTTGGACAGTTTTACGAGCAGTACTTC. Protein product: CASSQDLGQFYEQYF.

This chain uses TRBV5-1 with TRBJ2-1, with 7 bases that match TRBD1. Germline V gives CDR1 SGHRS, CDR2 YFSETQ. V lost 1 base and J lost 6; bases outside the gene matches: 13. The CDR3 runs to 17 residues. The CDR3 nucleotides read TGCGCCAGCAGCTTGTTCGGGGCAGGGGGAACGGGCAATGAGCAGTTCTTC. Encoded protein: CASSLFGAGGTGNEQFF. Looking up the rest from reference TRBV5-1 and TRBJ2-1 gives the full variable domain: KAGVTQTPRYLIKTRGQQVTLSCSPISGHRSVSWYQQTPGQGLQFLFEYFSETQRNKGNFPGRFSGRQFSNSRSEMNVSTLELGDSALYLCASSLFGAGGTGNEQFFGPGTRLTVL.

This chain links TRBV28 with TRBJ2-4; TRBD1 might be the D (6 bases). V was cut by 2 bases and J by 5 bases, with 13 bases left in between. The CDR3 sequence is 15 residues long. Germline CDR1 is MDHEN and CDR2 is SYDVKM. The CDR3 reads CASSLGTGIQNIQYF. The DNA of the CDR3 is TGTGCCAGCAGTTTAGGAACAGGGATCCAAAACATTCAGTACTTC.

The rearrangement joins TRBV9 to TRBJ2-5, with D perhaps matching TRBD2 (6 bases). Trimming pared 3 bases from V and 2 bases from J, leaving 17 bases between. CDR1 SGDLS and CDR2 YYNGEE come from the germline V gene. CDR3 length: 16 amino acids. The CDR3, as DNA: TGTGCCAGCAGCGGAATGGGGGGAAGGGGTCAAGAGACCCAGTACTTC. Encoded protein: CASSGMGGRGQETQYF.

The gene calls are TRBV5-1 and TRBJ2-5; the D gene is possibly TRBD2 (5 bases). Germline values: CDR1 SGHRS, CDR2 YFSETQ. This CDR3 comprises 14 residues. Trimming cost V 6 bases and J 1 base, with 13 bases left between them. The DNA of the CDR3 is TGCGCCAGCACCACCGCCGGGGTCCAAGAGACCCAGTACTTC. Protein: CASTTAGVQETQYF.

CDR3 nucleotides: TGTGCCAGCAGCTCCGGACAGGGACGAGTGCATACGCAGTATTTT. It encodes CASSSGQGRVHTQYF. The chain joins TRBV7-2 to TRBJ2-3; 8 bases are shared with TRBD1. The CDR3 extends over 15 amino acids. From germline, CDR1 is SGHTA and CDR2 FQGNSA. The V gene end was trimmed by 4 bases and the J gene end by 7 bases; junction bases not matched to a gene: 10.

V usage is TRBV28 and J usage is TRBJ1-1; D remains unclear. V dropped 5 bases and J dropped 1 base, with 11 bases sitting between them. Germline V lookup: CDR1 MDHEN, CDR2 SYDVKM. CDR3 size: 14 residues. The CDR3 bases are TGTGCCAGCAGTCCGTCGCGGTCGAACACTGAAGCTTTCTTT. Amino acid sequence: CASSPSRSNTEAFF.

This CDR3 reads CASSIGAGPGRETQYF. DNA for the CDR3: TGTGCCAGTAGTATAGGGGCAGGCCCCGGAAGAGAGACCCAGTACTTC. The V call is TRBV19, the J call TRBJ2-5; D is unclear. The CDR3 contains 16 residues. The V end was cut by 1 base, the J end by 4 bases, with 16 bases between. CDR1 and CDR2 (germline): LNHDA, SQIVND (reference sequence).

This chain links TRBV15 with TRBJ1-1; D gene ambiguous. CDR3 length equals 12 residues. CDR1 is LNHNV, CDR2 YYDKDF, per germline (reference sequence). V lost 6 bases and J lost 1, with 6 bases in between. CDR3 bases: TGTGCCACCAGTAGCCGGAACACTGAAGCTTTCTTT. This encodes CATSSRNTEAFF.

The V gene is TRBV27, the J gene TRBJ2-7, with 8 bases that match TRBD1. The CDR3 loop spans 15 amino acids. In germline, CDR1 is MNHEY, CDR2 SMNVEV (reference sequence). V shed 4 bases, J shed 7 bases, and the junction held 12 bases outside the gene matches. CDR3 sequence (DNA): TGTGCCAGCAGTTCCCCCGGGACAGGATTCGAAGAGCAGTACTTC. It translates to CASSSPGTGFEEQYF.

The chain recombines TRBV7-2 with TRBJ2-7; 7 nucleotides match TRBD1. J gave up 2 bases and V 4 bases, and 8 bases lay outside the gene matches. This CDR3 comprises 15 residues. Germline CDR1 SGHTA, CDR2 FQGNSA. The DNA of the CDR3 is TGTGCCAGCAGCTACACAACAGGGGAAGCCTACGAGCAGTACTTC. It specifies CASSYTTGEAYEQYF.

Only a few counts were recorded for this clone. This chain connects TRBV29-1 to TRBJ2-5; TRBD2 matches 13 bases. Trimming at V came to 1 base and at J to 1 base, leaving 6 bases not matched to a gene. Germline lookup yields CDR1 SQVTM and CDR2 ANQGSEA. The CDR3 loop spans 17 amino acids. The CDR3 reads CSVEGGGLAGSQETQYF. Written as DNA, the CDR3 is TGCAGCGTTGAAGGGGGGGGACTAGCGGGGTCCCAAGAGACCCAGTACTTC.

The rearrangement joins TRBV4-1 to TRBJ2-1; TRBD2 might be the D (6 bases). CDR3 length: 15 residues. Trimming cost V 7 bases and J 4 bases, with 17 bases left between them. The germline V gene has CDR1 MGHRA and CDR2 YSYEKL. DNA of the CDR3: TGCGCCAGCAACGAGAACAGTGGGACTTACAATGAGCAGTTCTTC. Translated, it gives CASNENSGTYNEQFF.

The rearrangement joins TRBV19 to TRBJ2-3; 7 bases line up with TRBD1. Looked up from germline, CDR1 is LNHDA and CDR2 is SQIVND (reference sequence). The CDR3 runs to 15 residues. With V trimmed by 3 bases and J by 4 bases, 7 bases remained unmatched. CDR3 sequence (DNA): TGTGCCAGTAGTATTCCTGGACAGGTTGCAGATACGCAGTATTTT. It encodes CASSIPGQVADTQYF.

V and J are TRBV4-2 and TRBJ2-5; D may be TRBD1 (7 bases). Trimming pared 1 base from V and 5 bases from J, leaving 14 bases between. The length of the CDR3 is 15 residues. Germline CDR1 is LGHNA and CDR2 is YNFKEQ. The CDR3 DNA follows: TGTGCCAGCAGCCAAGTTCTGGCAGGGGGGGAGACCCAGTACTTC. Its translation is CASSQVLAGGETQYF.